The entry below gives a single TCR beta chain sequence along with its context. The sample belongs to a study of cytomegalovirus exposure and HLA in healthy donors. The PCR was carried out with 60 Vbeta primers and 13 Jbeta primers. Repertoires were generated with immunoSEQ multiplex PCR, while TCRdb's copy carries only in-frame clones and drops some. The sample holds 150,000 to 250,000 clones, 79% seen once. What was sequenced was PBMCs. The source is a woman in her 30s in good health and CMV-seropositive.

In DNA form, the CDR3 reads TGCAGCGTTGTCAGGGAATCCGGGGAGCTGTTTTTT. Its protein is CSVVRESGELFF. This chain joins TRBV29-1 and TRBJ2-2; D perhaps matches TRBD1 (5 bases). V lost 4 bases and J lost 6, with 9 bases in between. This CDR3 comprises 12 residues. The V gene's germline CDR1 is SQVTM and CDR2 ANQGSEA.